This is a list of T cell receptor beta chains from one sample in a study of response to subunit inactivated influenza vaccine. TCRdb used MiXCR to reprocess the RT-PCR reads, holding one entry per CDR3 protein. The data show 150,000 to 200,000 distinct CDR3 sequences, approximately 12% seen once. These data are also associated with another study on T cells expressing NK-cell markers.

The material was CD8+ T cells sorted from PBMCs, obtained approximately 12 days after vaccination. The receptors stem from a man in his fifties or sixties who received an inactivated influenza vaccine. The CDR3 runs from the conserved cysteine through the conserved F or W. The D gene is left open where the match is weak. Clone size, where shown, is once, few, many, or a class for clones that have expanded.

CDR3aa: CASSLADGYGYTF
CDR3nt: TGTGCCAGCAGCTTAGCCGACGGCTATGGCTACACCTTC
abundance: many
j_gene: TRBJ1-2
v_gene: TRBV7-6
d_gene: .
len: 13

CDR3aa: CSARLVSGYEQYF
CDR3nt: TGCAGTGCTAGGCTCGTTAGCGGGTACGAGCAGTACTTC
abundance: .
j_gene: TRBJ2-7
v_gene: TRBV20-1
d_gene: TRBD2
len: 13

CDR3aa: CSVITGGGSQQQYF
CDR3nt: TGCAGCGTAATAACAGGGGGCGGGAGTCAGCAGCAGTACTTC
abundance: .
j_gene: TRBJ2-7
v_gene: TRBV29-1
d_gene: TRBD1
len: 14

CDR3aa: CSARDQDGASYNEQFF
CDR3nt: TGCAGTGCTAGAGATCAGGACGGTGCATCCTACAATGAGCAGTTCTTC
abundance: once
j_gene: TRBJ2-1
v_gene: TRBV20-1
d_gene: .
len: 16

CDR3aa: CSVEGRISSYNEQFF
CDR3nt: TGCAGCGTTGAAGGCCGGATTAGCTCCTACAATGAGCAGTTCTTC
abundance: .
j_gene: TRBJ2-1
v_gene: TRBV29-1
d_gene: .
len: 15

CDR3aa: CASSYSLTGEQFF
CDR3nt: TGTGCCAGCAGTTACTCGTTGACTGGGGAGCAGTTCTTC
abundance: few
j_gene: TRBJ2-1
v_gene: TRBV6-5
d_gene: .
len: 13

CDR3aa: CASSLGLAGGSDTDTQYF
CDR3nt: TGTGCCAGCAGCCTCGGACTAGCGGGAGGGTCCGACACAGATACGCAGTATTTT
abundance: .
j_gene: TRBJ2-3
v_gene: TRBV11-1
d_gene: TRBD2
len: 18

CDR3aa: CASRGQGNTEAFF
CDR3nt: TGTGCCAGCAGGGGACAGGGGAACACTGAAGCTTTCTTT
abundance: few
j_gene: TRBJ1-1
v_gene: TRBV12-3/TRBV12-4
d_gene: TRBD1
len: 13

CDR3aa: CASSVSGVGNYGYTF
CDR3nt: TGTGCCAGCAGCGTATCAGGGGTAGGAAACTATGGCTACACCTTC
abundance: .
j_gene: TRBJ1-2
v_gene: TRBV9
d_gene: .
len: 15

CDR3aa: CGSSLGYWTGNTDTQYF
CDR3nt: TGTGGAAGCAGCTTGGGGTATTGGACAGGGAACACAGATACGCAGTATTTT
abundance: few
j_gene: TRBJ2-3
v_gene: TRBV5-6
d_gene: TRBD1
len: 17

CDR3aa: CASSQDLSGEYQETQYF
CDR3nt: TGCGCCAGCAGCCAAGATCTAAGCGGGGAGTACCAAGAGACCCAGTACTTC
abundance: few
j_gene: TRBJ2-5
v_gene: TRBV4-3
d_gene: TRBD2
len: 17

CDR3aa: CASSSDRWETQYF
CDR3nt: TGTGCCAGCAGCTCGGACAGGTGGGAGACCCAGTACTTC
abundance: few
j_gene: TRBJ2-5
v_gene: TRBV7-8
d_gene: TRBD1
len: 13

CDR3aa: CASSFDSDYNEQFF
CDR3nt: TGCGCCAGCAGCTTCGACTCAGACTACAATGAGCAGTTCTTC
abundance: .
j_gene: TRBJ2-1
v_gene: TRBV5-1
d_gene: .
len: 14

CDR3aa: CASSSTLPAGTGELFF
CDR3nt: TGTGCCAGCAGTTCGACACTACCCGCCGGCACCGGGGAGCTGTTTTTT
abundance: many
j_gene: TRBJ2-2
v_gene: TRBV27
d_gene: .
len: 16

CDR3aa: CASTNLQGSGDNEQFF
CDR3nt: TGTGCCAGCACCAACCTTCAGGGTAGCGGGGACAATGAGCAGTTCTTC
abundance: .
j_gene: TRBJ2-1
v_gene: TRBV4-2
d_gene: TRBD2
len: 16

CDR3aa: CARCLGTSGGAVVPDTQYF
CDR3nt: TGTGCCCGCTGTTTAGGGACTAGCGGGGGGGCCGTAGTCCCAGATACGCAGTATTTT
abundance: .
j_gene: TRBJ2-3
v_gene: TRBV28
d_gene: TRBD2
len: 19

CDR3aa: CASSQVAGGEETQYF
CDR3nt: TGCGCCAGCAGCCAAGTCGCAGGGGGCGAGGAGACCCAGTACTTC
abundance: .
j_gene: TRBJ2-5
v_gene: TRBV4-1
d_gene: TRBD1
len: 15

CDR3aa: CASSSQDSHTEAFF
CDR3nt: TGCGCCAGCAGCTCACAGGACTCCCACACTGAAGCTTTCTTT
abundance: few
j_gene: TRBJ1-1
v_gene: TRBV4-1
d_gene: .
len: 14

CDR3aa: CASSQGGSHDTQYF
CDR3nt: TGCGCCAGCAGCCAGGGCGGGTCACACGATACGCAGTATTTT
abundance: few
j_gene: TRBJ2-3
v_gene: TRBV4-3
d_gene: .
len: 14

CDR3aa: CASSHPAGRRYQETQYF
CDR3nt: TGTGCCAGCAGCCACCCCGCTGGTAGGCGGTACCAAGAGACCCAGTACTTC
abundance: .
j_gene: TRBJ2-5
v_gene: TRBV14
d_gene: .
len: 17

CDR3aa: CASSLPGSRQVNENTGELFF
CDR3nt: TGTGCCAGCAGTTTGCCCGGGAGTCGACAGGTGAACGAGAACACCGGGGAGCTGTTTTTT
abundance: many
j_gene: TRBJ2-2
v_gene: TRBV12-3/TRBV12-4
d_gene: .
len: 20

CDR3aa: CASTKGYEQYF
CDR3nt: TGTGCCAGCACCAAAGGGTACGAGCAGTACTTC
abundance: .
j_gene: TRBJ2-7
v_gene: TRBV7-9
d_gene: .
len: 11

CDR3aa: CSARAVGTYEQYF
CDR3nt: TGCAGTGCCAGAGCTGTGGGGACCTACGAGCAGTACTTC
abundance: few
j_gene: TRBJ2-7
v_gene: TRBV20-1
d_gene: .
len: 13

CDR3aa: CASSDFRDTDTQYF
CDR3nt: TGTGCCAGCAGTGATTTCAGGGATACAGATACGCAGTATTTT
abundance: few
j_gene: TRBJ2-3
v_gene: TRBV6-1
d_gene: .
len: 14

CDR3aa: CSASKDGPLNTEAFF
CDR3nt: TGCAGTGCTAGTAAGGACGGTCCACTGAACACTGAAGCTTTCTTT
abundance: few
j_gene: TRBJ1-1
v_gene: TRBV20-1
d_gene: .
len: 15

CDR3aa: CASSYSPSGTYEQYF
CDR3nt: TGTGCCAGCAGTTACTCTCCCAGCGGGACCTACGAGCAGTACTTC
abundance: few
j_gene: TRBJ2-7
v_gene: TRBV6-5
d_gene: TRBD2
len: 15

CDR3aa: CASSFATRDTQYF
CDR3nt: TGTGCCAGCAGTTTCGCGACCCGGGATACGCAGTATTTT
abundance: few
j_gene: TRBJ2-3
v_gene: TRBV6-5
d_gene: .
len: 13

CDR3aa: CASSLVGGRALNEQFF
CDR3nt: TGTGCCAGCAGCTTAGTCGGCGGGAGGGCCCTCAATGAGCAGTTCTTC
abundance: many
j_gene: TRBJ2-1
v_gene: TRBV7-6
d_gene: TRBD2
len: 16

CDR3aa: CASSAYFGTSPLNEQFF
CDR3nt: TGTGCCAGCAGCGCCTATTTCGGGACTAGCCCTTTGAATGAGCAGTTCTTC
abundance: few
j_gene: TRBJ2-1
v_gene: TRBV7-7
d_gene: TRBD2
len: 17

CDR3aa: CASSTGTGHQYF
CDR3nt: TGTGCCAGCAGCACTGGGACAGGGCACCAGTACTTC
abundance: .
j_gene: TRBJ2-7
v_gene: TRBV11-2
d_gene: TRBD1
len: 12

CDR3aa: CSVGDRGLSNYEQYF
CDR3nt: TGCAGCGTTGGGGACAGGGGGCTTTCAAACTACGAGCAGTACTTC
abundance: many
j_gene: TRBJ2-7
v_gene: TRBV29-1
d_gene: TRBD1
len: 15

CDR3aa: CASSALTLAGGTDTQYF
CDR3nt: TGTGCCAGCAGTGCCCTGACTCTAGCGGGGGGCACAGATACGCAGTATTTT
abundance: .
j_gene: TRBJ2-3
v_gene: TRBV28
d_gene: TRBD2
len: 17

CDR3aa: CASSLARVDGANVLTF
CDR3nt: TGTGCCAGCAGCTTGGCACGGGTTGATGGGGCCAACGTCCTGACTTTC
abundance: .
j_gene: TRBJ2-6
v_gene: TRBV5-6
d_gene: .
len: 16

CDR3aa: CASSLAGAAETQYF
CDR3nt: TGTGCCAGCAGTTTAGCCGGGGCGGCGGAGACCCAGTACTTC
abundance: .
j_gene: TRBJ2-5
v_gene: TRBV12-3/TRBV12-4
d_gene: .
len: 14

CDR3aa: CASSAPTSGAYSEQFF
CDR3nt: TGTGCCAGCAGTGCGCCGACTAGCGGGGCCTACAGTGAGCAGTTCTTC
abundance: .
j_gene: TRBJ2-1
v_gene: TRBV6-1
d_gene: TRBD2
len: 16

CDR3aa: CSARPLRQGRSGELFF
CDR3nt: TGCAGTGCCAGGCCTCTCCGGCAGGGGCGGAGCGGGGAGCTGTTTTTT
abundance: many
j_gene: TRBJ2-2
v_gene: TRBV20-1
d_gene: .
len: 16